These T cell receptor beta chains were read from a single sample in a study of T cells after yellow fever vaccination. One entry per CDR3 protein results from TCRdb running MiXCR on the 5' RACE reads. Counted here are approximately 450,000 distinct CDR3 sequences, over 15% occurring once; the ten biggest clones make up over 15%. The specimen comprised PBMCs, sampled before the yellow fever booster vaccination. The receptors derive from a man in his late teens or twenties who received the YFV17D yellow fever vaccine. The CDR3 runs from the conserved cysteine through the conserved F or W. The D gene is left open where the match is weak. Not every row has a clone size; where given, it reads once, few, many or a size class.

j_gene: TRBJ1-2
abundance: .
d_gene: TRBD1
v_gene: TRBV20-1
CDR3nt: TGCAGTGCTCCTTTAACCTGGGACAGGGCGAGCTATGGCTACACCTTC
CDR3aa: CSAPLTWDRASYGYTF

j_gene: TRBJ1-2
abundance: many
d_gene: TRBD1
v_gene: TRBV10-3
CDR3nt: TGTGCCATCCTACAGGGGGCAAGTGGCTACACCTTC
CDR3aa: CAILQGASGYTF

j_gene: TRBJ2-5
abundance: .
d_gene: .
v_gene: TRBV20-1
CDR3nt: TGCAGTGTTGGAGGGGGTAGGTCAGGAGAGACCCAGTACTTC
CDR3aa: CSVGGGRSGETQYF

j_gene: TRBJ1-6
abundance: .
d_gene: TRBD1
v_gene: TRBV6-5
CDR3nt: TGTGCCAGCAGTTTACCGGGACAGGGTTTCTCCCTCCACTTT
CDR3aa: CASSLPGQGFSLHF

j_gene: TRBJ1-5
abundance: .
d_gene: .
v_gene: TRBV24-1
CDR3nt: TGTGCCACCAGTGATGCCCGAGGAGTCAACGGGGAGCCCCAGCATTTT
CDR3aa: CATSDARGVNGEPQHF

j_gene: TRBJ1-6
abundance: .
d_gene: .
v_gene: TRBV10-3
CDR3nt: TGTGCCAACGGACAGCTTAATTCACCCCTCCACTTT
CDR3aa: CANGQLNSPLHF

j_gene: TRBJ1-1
abundance: .
d_gene: .
v_gene: TRBV29-1
CDR3nt: TGCAGCGTTGAGACCCGACAGAACACTGAAGCTTTCTTT
CDR3aa: CSVETRQNTEAFF

j_gene: TRBJ2-5
abundance: .
d_gene: TRBD2
v_gene: TRBV9
CDR3nt: TGTGCCAGCAGTAAAGTAGCGGGGGTGGCAGAGACCCAGTACTTC
CDR3aa: CASSKVAGVAETQYF

j_gene: TRBJ2-5
abundance: few
d_gene: TRBD2
v_gene: TRBV20-1
CDR3nt: TGCAGTGCTAGAGGGGTAGCGGGGCCAGAGACCCAGTACTTC
CDR3aa: CSARGVAGPETQYF

j_gene: TRBJ1-3
abundance: .
d_gene: TRBD1
v_gene: TRBV5-6
CDR3nt: TGTGCCAGCAGCTGGACAGGGGTCTCTGGAAACACCATATATTTT
CDR3aa: CASSWTGVSGNTIYF

j_gene: TRBJ2-5
abundance: .
d_gene: .
v_gene: TRBV20-1
CDR3nt: TGCAGTGCTAGACCCGGGGCAGGCCAAGAGACCCAGTACTTC
CDR3aa: CSARPGAGQETQYF

j_gene: TRBJ1-3
abundance: few
d_gene: .
v_gene: TRBV4-2
CDR3nt: TGTGCCAGCAGCCAAGAACGGTTGGTGGCTAACTCTGGAAACACCATATATTTT
CDR3aa: CASSQERLVANSGNTIYF

j_gene: TRBJ1-2
abundance: few
d_gene: .
v_gene: TRBV5-5
CDR3nt: TGTGCCAGCAGCGCTGTTCATGGGGTTTATGGCTACACCTTC
CDR3aa: CASSAVHGVYGYTF

j_gene: TRBJ2-2
abundance: .
d_gene: .
v_gene: TRBV28
CDR3nt: TGTGCCAGCAGTTTCGTGTGGCAGGCCGAAGGGGAGCTGTTTTTT
CDR3aa: CASSFVWQAEGELFF

j_gene: TRBJ1-4
abundance: few
d_gene: .
v_gene: TRBV6-6
CDR3nt: TGTGCCAGCAGTTACTCGTTTGGCAGAGAAAAACTGTTTTTT
CDR3aa: CASSYSFGREKLFF

j_gene: TRBJ2-5
abundance: .
d_gene: TRBD2
v_gene: TRBV7-3
CDR3nt: TGTGCCAGCAGCCGGGGGACTAGGGGACAAGAGACCCAGTACTTC
CDR3aa: CASSRGTRGQETQYF

j_gene: TRBJ2-3
abundance: few
d_gene: .
v_gene: TRBV5-1
CDR3nt: TGCGCCAGCAGCTTGGAGTTGGGTGTCAATACGCAGTATTTT
CDR3aa: CASSLELGVNTQYF

j_gene: TRBJ2-3
abundance: few
d_gene: TRBD1
v_gene: TRBV28
CDR3nt: TGTGCCAGCAGTTTTGAGACAGGGGGGAACACAGATACGCAGTATTTT
CDR3aa: CASSFETGGNTDTQYF

j_gene: TRBJ2-7
abundance: .
d_gene: .
v_gene: TRBV19
CDR3nt: TGTGCCAGTAGAGGTGCCAGCCGCGTGCACTTC
CDR3aa: CASRGASRVHF

j_gene: TRBJ2-2
abundance: .
d_gene: TRBD2
v_gene: TRBV4-3
CDR3nt: TGCGCCAGCAGCCAAGGTTTCGGAGCGGGGGGCACCGGGGAGCTGTTTTTT
CDR3aa: CASSQGFGAGGTGELFF

j_gene: TRBJ1-1
abundance: .
d_gene: TRBD1
v_gene: TRBV5-1
CDR3nt: TGCGCCAGCAGCTTGGTTCAGGGGGGCACTGAAGCTTTCTTT
CDR3aa: CASSLVQGGTEAFF

j_gene: TRBJ1-1
abundance: few
d_gene: .
v_gene: TRBV5-1
CDR3nt: TGCGCCAGCAGCTTGTTAGGGAACACTGAAGCTTTCTTT
CDR3aa: CASSLLGNTEAFF

j_gene: TRBJ1-2
abundance: .
d_gene: .
v_gene: TRBV5-1
CDR3nt: TGCGCCAGCAGCTTAGAAGGGGTAAGCTGGTATGGCTACACCTTC
CDR3aa: CASSLEGVSWYGYTF

j_gene: TRBJ1-1
abundance: few
d_gene: TRBD1
v_gene: TRBV4-1
CDR3nt: TGCGCCAGCAGTCTAGCTGAGGGACAGCTGAACACTGAAGCTTTCTTT
CDR3aa: CASSLAEGQLNTEAFF

j_gene: TRBJ1-1
abundance: .
d_gene: .
v_gene: TRBV6-5
CDR3nt: TGTGCCAGCAGTCGATCGACGGCGAACACTGAAGCTTTCTTT
CDR3aa: CASSRSTANTEAFF

j_gene: TRBJ1-2
abundance: many
d_gene: .
v_gene: TRBV10-3
CDR3nt: TGTGCCATCAGGTCGACAGACGATGTTGGCTACACCTTC
CDR3aa: CAIRSTDDVGYTF

j_gene: TRBJ2-1
abundance: few
d_gene: .
v_gene: TRBV2
CDR3nt: TGTGCCAGTCACAGGGAACTCAACAATGAGCAGTTCTTC
CDR3aa: CASHRELNNEQFF

j_gene: TRBJ2-6
abundance: .
d_gene: .
v_gene: TRBV7-3
CDR3nt: TGTGCCAGCACCCCCTCTGGGGCCAACGTCCTGACTTTC
CDR3aa: CASTPSGANVLTF

j_gene: TRBJ2-1
abundance: few
d_gene: TRBD1
v_gene: TRBV7-9
CDR3nt: TGTGCCAGCAGCTTAACATCGGGCAGGGGGCCTTTCAATGAGCAGTTCTTC
CDR3aa: CASSLTSGRGPFNEQFF

j_gene: TRBJ2-3
abundance: many
d_gene: .
v_gene: TRBV7-6
CDR3nt: TGTGCCAGCAGCTTAGGGGCGGGGCTCAGCACAGATACGCAGTATTTT
CDR3aa: CASSLGAGLSTDTQYF

j_gene: TRBJ1-1
abundance: many
d_gene: .
v_gene: TRBV9
CDR3nt: TGTGCCAGCAGCCTCCGGGGGAACACTGAAGCTTTCTTT
CDR3aa: CASSLRGNTEAFF